This TCR beta chain emerged from a study of cytomegalovirus exposure and HLA in healthy donors. Study-wide context: Early release data held about 92 million unique TCRs from HLA-typed donors. Whole-study results and caveats: Earlier analysis looked at TCR beta V segments, and most were productive about 87% or about 30% of the time.

This PCR relied on a set of 60 Vbeta primers and 13 Jbeta primers. TCRdb keeps only in-frame clones here, not all; method: immunoSEQ multiplex PCR. Of fewer than 150,000 clones listed, approximately 80% are singletons. This CDR3 contains 14 residues. Trimming removed 2 bases from V and 5 bases from J; junction bases left unmatched: 3. Per germline, CDR1 SGHRS and CDR2 YFSETQ. Concerning this clone itself: As yet, its antigen is unknown.

This clonotype was sampled from a man in his forties or fifties in good health and CMV-seronegative. The chain uses TRBV5-1 and TRBJ2-2; 7 bases align to TRBD1. The sequencing input was PBMCs. CDR3 sequence reads: CASSFDRVTGELFF. DNA of the CDR3: TGCGCCAGCAGCTTTGACAGGGTTACCGGGGAGCTGTTTTTT.